One T cell receptor beta chain is described in this entry. The CDR3 runs 18 residues. Trimming cost V 0 bases and J 2 bases, with 14 bases left between them. Germline CDR1 and CDR2: MNHNS and SASEGT. This entry comes from a study of blood T cell repertoires in COVID-19. Study-level information: The United States, Italy and Spain were the sources of the acute and convalescent COVID-19 samples.

In the original processing: Amplified reference gene primers provided the basis for estimating nucleated cell counts. Clones were sequenced by immunoSEQ multiplex PCR, and TCRdb holds only the in-frame ones, with some missing. V and J calls and clone size follow that table, whereas D and trimming were derived from the DNA. The sample lists about 200,000 clones; around 83% were seen once. The chain recombines TRBV6-1 with TRBJ2-6, with D tentatively TRBD2 (5 bases). This clonotype was sampled from a woman older than 75 with acute or convalescent COVID-19. Sequenced: peripheral blood. The CDR3 bases are TGTGCCAGCAGTGAAGCCCCCCCTCGGGGAGCTGGGGCCAACGTCCTGACTTTC. It encodes CASSEAPPRGAGANVLTF.